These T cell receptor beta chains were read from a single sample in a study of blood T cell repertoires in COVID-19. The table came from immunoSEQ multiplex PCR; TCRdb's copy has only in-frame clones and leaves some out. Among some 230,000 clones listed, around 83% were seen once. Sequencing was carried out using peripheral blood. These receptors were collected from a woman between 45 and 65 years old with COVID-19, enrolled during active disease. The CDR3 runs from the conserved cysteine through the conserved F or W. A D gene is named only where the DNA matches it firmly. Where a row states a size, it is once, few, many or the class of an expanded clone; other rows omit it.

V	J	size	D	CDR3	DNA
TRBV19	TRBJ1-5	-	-	CASSTTAAGNQPQHF	TGTGCCAGTAGTACGACTGCGGCTGGCAATCAGCCCCAGCATTTT
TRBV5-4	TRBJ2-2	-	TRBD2	CASSSGTTVTGELFF	TGTGCCAGCAGCTCCGGGACTACGGTTACCGGGGAGCTGTTTTTT
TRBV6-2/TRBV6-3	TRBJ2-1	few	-	CASSLTGNEQFF	TGTGCCAGCAGCCTTACAGGGAATGAGCAGTTCTTC
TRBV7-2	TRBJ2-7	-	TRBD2	CASSFSAPTSGGTSYEQYF	TGTGCCAGCAGCTTCTCCGCACCGACTAGCGGGGGGACTTCCTACGAGCAGTACTTC
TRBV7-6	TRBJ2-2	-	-	CASSTWDNPNTGELFF	TGTGCCAGCAGCACTTGGGACAACCCGAACACCGGGGAGCTGTTTTTT
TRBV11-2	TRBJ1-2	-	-	CASSPSGGSGYTF	TGTGCCAGCAGCCCATCCGGGGGGTCTGGCTACACCTTC
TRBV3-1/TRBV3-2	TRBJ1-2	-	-	CASSEGLSIYGYTF	TGTGCCAGCAGCGAGGGACTTTCAATCTATGGCTACACCTTC
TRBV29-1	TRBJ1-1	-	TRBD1	CSARSDRGEGAFF	TGCAGCGCTCGATCGGACAGGGGCGAGGGAGCTTTCTTT
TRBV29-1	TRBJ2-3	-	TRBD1	CSVTPGGPTDTQYF	TGCAGCGTCACCCCAGGGGGCCCGACAGATACGCAGTATTTT
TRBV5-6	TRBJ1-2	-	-	CASSLVQVSLYGYTF	TGTGCCAGCAGCTTGGTCCAGGTAAGCCTATATGGCTACACCTTC
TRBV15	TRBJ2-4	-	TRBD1	CATSPRQGGLAKNIQYF	TGTGCCACCAGCCCCCGACAGGGGGGGCTAGCCAAAAACATTCAGTACTTC
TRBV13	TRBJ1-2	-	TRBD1	CASSSLTRGQGYGYTF	TGTGCCAGCAGCTCCCTTACACGTGGACAGGGCTATGGCTACACCTTC
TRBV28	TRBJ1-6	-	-	CASSFRGSYNSPLHF	TGTGCCAGCAGTTTTAGGGGGTCCTATAATTCACCCCTCCACTTT
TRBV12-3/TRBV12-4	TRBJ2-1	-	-	CASSPTGGVGQFF	TGTGCCAGCAGTCCCACAGGTGGGGTAGGGCAGTTCTTC
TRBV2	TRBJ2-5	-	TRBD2	CASSDSGGLQETQYF	TGTGCCAGCAGTGATAGCGGGGGGCTCCAAGAGACCCAGTACTTC
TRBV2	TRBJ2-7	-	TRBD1	CANPRGLVGEQYF	TGTGCCAACCCCAGGGGGTTAGTTGGCGAGCAGTACTTC
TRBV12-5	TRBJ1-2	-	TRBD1	CASGLRQGGDYGYTF	TGTGCTAGTGGTCTACGACAGGGTGGGGACTATGGCTACACCTTC
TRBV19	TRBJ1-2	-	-	CASSTKPNYGYTF	TGTGCCAGTAGTACTAAGCCCAACTATGGCTACACCTTC
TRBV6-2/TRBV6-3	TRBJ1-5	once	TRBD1	CASSPLDRGRVQPQHF	TGTGCCAGCAGTCCCCTGGACAGGGGGCGCGTCCAGCCCCAGCATTTT
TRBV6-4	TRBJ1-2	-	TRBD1	CASRPTGADNYGYTF	TGTGCCAGCAGGCCGACAGGGGCGGATAACTATGGCTACACCTTC
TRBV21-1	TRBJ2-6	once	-	CASSKAQGYSSGANVLTF	TGTGCCAGCAGCAAAGCGCAGGGATATTCCTCTGGGGCCAACGTCCTGACTTTC
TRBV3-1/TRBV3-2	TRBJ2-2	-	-	CASSQDTPTGTGELFF	TGTGCCAGCAGCCAAGATACCCCAACAGGAACCGGGGAGCTGTTTTTT
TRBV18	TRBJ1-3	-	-	CASSPRSGRSGNTIYF	TGTGCCAGCTCACCAAGGTCAGGCCGCTCTGGAAACACCATATATTTT
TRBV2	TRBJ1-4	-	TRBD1	CASNPGTGFEKLFF	TGTGCCAGCAACCCCGGGACAGGGTTTGAAAAACTGTTTTTT
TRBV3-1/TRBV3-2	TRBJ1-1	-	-	CASSQGRGSVEAFF	TGTGCCAGCAGCCAAGGCCGAGGGTCAGTAGAAGCTTTCTTT
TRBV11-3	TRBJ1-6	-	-	CASSLGGERYNSPLHF	TGTGCCAGCAGCTTAGGCGGAGAACGATATAATTCACCCCTCCACTTT
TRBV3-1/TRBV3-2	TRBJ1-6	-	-	CASSQGWAGSPLHF	TGTGCCAGCAGCCAAGGATGGGCAGGATCACCCCTCCACTTT
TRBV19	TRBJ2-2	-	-	CASSIDRGTGELFF	TGTGCCAGTAGTATAGATAGGGGAACCGGGGAGCTGTTTTTT
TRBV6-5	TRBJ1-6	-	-	CASSLDNSPLHF	TGTGCCAGCAGTCTAGACAATTCACCCCTCCACTTT
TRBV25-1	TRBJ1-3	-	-	CASSERGISGNTIYF	TGTGCCAGCAGTGAAAGGGGGATCTCTGGAAACACCATATATTTT
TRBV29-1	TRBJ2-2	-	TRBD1	CSGGQGYGGELFF	TGCAGCGGTGGACAGGGGTACGGCGGGGAGCTGTTTTTT
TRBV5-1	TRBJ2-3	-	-	CASSLADSDTQYF	TGCGCCAGCAGCTTGGCAGATTCAGATACGCAGTATTTT
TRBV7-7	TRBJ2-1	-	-	CASSLGVGRPYNEQFF	TGTGCCAGCAGCTTAGGTGTAGGGAGACCCTACAATGAGCAGTTCTTC
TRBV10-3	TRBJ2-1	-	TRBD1	CAISESGTGGGEQFF	TGTGCCATCAGTGAGTCAGGGACAGGGGGAGGTGAGCAGTTCTTC
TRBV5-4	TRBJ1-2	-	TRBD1	CASSLDRGSYTF	TGTGCCAGCAGCTTAGACAGGGGGTCCTACACCTTC
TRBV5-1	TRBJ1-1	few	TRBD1	CASSLATGTGNTEAFF	TGCGCCAGCAGCTTGGCCACTGGGACAGGGAACACTGAAGCTTTCTTT
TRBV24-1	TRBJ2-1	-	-	CATSDRWVRDEQFF	TGTGCCACCAGTGACCGCTGGGTCCGGGATGAGCAGTTCTTC